This passage covers 27 T cell receptor beta chains from one sample sequenced in a study of Tregs in tolerant kidney transplant recipients. Data came from immunoSEQ multiplex PCR; TCRdb stores just in-frame clones and leaves some out. Of 80,000 to 90,000 clones listed, roughly nine tenths are singletons. Sequencing input: CD8+ T cells from blood. These receptors all come from a human donor in good health.

The chain couples TRBV30 to TRBJ1-2, with TRBD1 matching over 7 bases. Germline lookup yields CDR1 GTSNPN and CDR2 SVGIG (reference sequence). The CDR3 is made up of 12 amino acids. V dropped 5 bases and J dropped 4; count of bases not matched to a gene: 4. CDR3 DNA sequence: TGTGCCTGGGAGGGGGCTGGCTATGGCTACACCTTC. Its protein product is CAWEGAGYGYTF.

This clone was seen a handful of times. The rearrangement uses TRBV6-4 and TRBJ2-1; 7 bases align to TRBD1. CDR3 length: 13 amino acids. Germline CDR1 reads MRHNA; CDR2 reads SNTAGT. V was clipped by 2 bases and J by 5 bases; unmatched bases: 0. The CDR3 DNA sequence: TGTGCCAGCAGTGACAGGGGGCACAATGAGCAGTTCTTC. Translated: CASSDRGHNEQFF.

This rearrangement joins TRBV25-1 to TRBJ2-1, with TRBD2 matching 9 bases. With 6 bases clipped from V and 3 bases from J, the junction kept 0 bases outside the gene matches. The germline V gene encodes CDR1 MGHDK and CDR2 SYGVNS. The CDR3 is made up of 13 amino acids. CDR3 residues: CASRAGGYNEQFF. DNA for the CDR3: TGTGCCAGCAGAGCGGGGGGCTACAATGAGCAGTTCTTC.

The CDR3 nucleotides read TGCGCCAGCAGCCAACCTGCCACCCCTGGCGGGACTGAAGCTTTCTTT. It codes for CASSQPATPGGTEAFF. The chain employs TRBV4-1 and TRBJ1-1, with D unresolved. Germline CDR1 MGHRA, CDR2 YSYEKL. The CDR3 has 16 amino acids. Trimming pared 2 bases from V and 5 bases from J, leaving 18 bases between.

The rearrangement uses TRBV11-2 and TRBJ2-3; the D gene could be TRBD1 or TRBD2 (5 bases each). The germline CDR1 and CDR2 sequences are SGHAT and FQNNGV. Trimming pared 3 bases from V and 2 bases from J, leaving 12 bases between. The CDR3 extends over 15 amino acids. The CDR3 is CASSLAGTSTDTQYF. Written as DNA, the CDR3 is TGTGCCAGCAGCTTGGCAGGGACCTCCACAGATACGCAGTATTTT.

V is TRBV11-2 and J is TRBJ2-7, with D perhaps TRBD2 (7 bases). This CDR3 has 14 amino acids. The V end lost 0 bases, the J end lost 3 bases, and 9 bases lay between the germline ends. The germline V gene encodes CDR1 SGHAT and CDR2 FQNNGV. The CDR3 region is CASSLEAGHYEQYF. The CDR3 bases are TGTGCCAGCAGCTTAGAAGCGGGACACTACGAGCAGTACTTC.

V and J are TRBV6-1 and TRBJ1-2; D gene unclear. V gave up 3 bases and J gave up 0 bases, with 11 bases separating them. Germline CDR1 MNHNS, CDR2 SASEGT. The CDR3 is 15 residues long. The CDR3 reads CASSDYYGANYGYTF. CDR3 nucleotide sequence: TGTGCCAGCAGTGACTACTACGGGGCTAACTATGGCTACACCTTC.

The gene calls are TRBV7-9 and TRBJ1-4; no reliable D call. The CDR3 has 15 amino acids. V was trimmed by 3 bases and J by 8 bases, leaving 16 bases between them. The germline V gene encodes CDR1 SEHNR and CDR2 FQNEAQ (reference sequence). The CDR3 spells CASSLNLAPREKLFF. Written as DNA, the CDR3 is TGTGCCAGCAGCTTGAACCTAGCCCCTAGGGAAAAACTGTTTTTT.

The J gene is TRBJ2-5, the V gene TRBV27, with D uncertain. From germline, CDR1 is MNHEY and CDR2 SMNVEV (reference sequence). The CDR3 is made up of 15 amino acids. V lost 8 bases and J lost 5, with 21 bases in between. The CDR3 sequence: CASWPLSAVFETQYF. The CDR3, as DNA: TGTGCCAGCTGGCCCCTTTCGGCGGTGTTCGAGACCCAGTACTTC.

The chain employs TRBV6-1 and TRBJ1-1; D perhaps matches TRBD1 (5 bases). V was clipped by 7 bases and J by 5 bases, with 14 bases between them. This CDR3 has 13 amino acids. In germline, CDR1 is MNHNS, CDR2 SASEGT. CDR3 in amino acids: CASTGRGGTEAFF. The CDR3 DNA is TGTGCCAGCACCGGACGGGGGGGGACTGAAGCTTTCTTT.

The V gene is TRBV21-1, the J gene TRBJ1-2; the DNA was not used to check the table's D call, TRBD1. TRBV21-1 counts as a pseudogene. The CDR3 has 16 residues. This CDR3 reads CASSKYPLDRADGYTF. In nucleotides, the CDR3 is TGTGCCAGCAGCAAATATCCACTCGACAGGGCCGATGGCTACACCTTC.

The chain combines TRBV11-3 with TRBJ2-7, with D possibly TRBD2 on 6 matching bases. Germline assignment: CDR1 SGHNT and CDR2 YENEEA. Between the trimmed V and J ends, which lost 4 bases and 6 bases, there was a span of 25 bases. The CDR3 length is 17 residues. The CDR3 loop reads CASSSSPRRGIRSEQYF. In DNA form, the CDR3 reads TGTGCCAGCAGCTCGTCACCCCGCCGGGGGATTCGTTCCGAGCAGTACTTC.

V gene TRBV4-1 combines with J gene TRBJ1-2; perhaps TRBD1 as D (5 bases). The germline gives CDR1 MGHRA, CDR2 YSYEKL. The CDR3 consists of 15 residues. V was pared by 2 bases and J by 2 bases, with 12 bases between. CDR3 sequence: CASSQRVQGNYGYTF. CDR3 DNA: TGCGCCAGCAGCCAACGCGTTCAGGGAAACTATGGCTACACCTTC.

The rearrangement uses TRBV19 and TRBJ2-7, with TRBD1 matching 7 bases. Per the germline V gene, CDR1 is LNHDA and CDR2 is SQIVND (reference sequence). Unmatched junction bases numbered 7, after V lost 9 bases and J lost 2 bases. The CDR3 covers 13 residues. In DNA, the CDR3 is TGTGCCAGCCGACAGGGTGGAACCTACGAGCAGTACTTC. Amino acid sequence: CASRQGGTYEQYF.

V usage is TRBV29-1 and J usage is TRBJ1-4, with 7 bases fitting TRBD1. Germline CDR1 and CDR2: SQVTM and ANQGSEA. With 6 bases clipped from V and 3 bases from J, the junction kept 7 bases outside the gene matches. This CDR3 is 14 amino acids long. The CDR3 here is CSVLTGSSNEKLFF. The CDR3 bases are TGCAGCGTCCTGACAGGGTCTTCTAATGAAAAACTGTTTTTT.

V is TRBV4-2 and J is TRBJ1-3, with 7 bases that match TRBD1. The CDR3 spans 19 residues. The trim removed 1 base at V and 2 bases at J, leaving 14 bases unmatched. Per germline, CDR1 LGHNA and CDR2 YNFKEQ. CDR3: CASSQVRGGTAVAGNTIYF. The DNA of the CDR3 is TGTGCCAGCAGCCAAGTAAGAGGGGGGACAGCTGTCGCTGGAAACACCATATATTTT.

V and J are TRBV7-6 and TRBJ2-2, with D hard to call. The CDR3 has 14 amino acids. V dropped 4 bases and J dropped 7 bases, with 13 bases sitting between them. CDR1 and CDR2 from the germline V gene are SGHVS and FNYEAQ. CDR3 region: CASSSDGVDGELFF. The CDR3 nucleotides are TGTGCCAGCAGCTCGGACGGAGTGGACGGGGAGCTGTTTTTT.

J is TRBJ1-4 and V is TRBV10-3, with a tentative D call TRBD1 (5 bases). The CDR3 runs 14 residues. The germline V gene encodes CDR1 ENHRY and CDR2 SYGVKD. The V and J ends lost 3 bases and 7 bases respectively, with 12 bases between them. In DNA form, the CDR3 reads TGTGCCATCAGTGATGGGGGGATGACTGAAAAACTGTTTTTT. Residues: CAISDGGMTEKLFF.

This clone was detected a few times. The chain recombines TRBV4-1 with TRBJ1-1; D may be TRBD1 (6 bases). The CDR3 is made up of 14 amino acids. Germline values: CDR1 MGHRA, CDR2 YSYEKL. V was cut by 1 base and J by 2 bases, with 8 bases left in between. The CDR3 loop reads CASSQVTGNTEAFF. The CDR3 coding sequence is TGCGCCAGCAGCCAAGTGACAGGTAACACTGAAGCTTTCTTT.

The chain joins TRBV13 to TRBJ2-7, with 10 positions matching TRBD2. Germline V CDR1 and CDR2: PRHDT, FYEKMQ (reference sequence). This CDR3 comprises 14 residues. The ends lost 5 bases at V and 3 bases at J; junction bases unmatched: 4. CDR3 residues: CASSLLAGVYEQYF. The CDR3 bases are TGTGCCAGCAGCCTGCTAGCGGGAGTCTACGAGCAGTACTTC.

J is TRBJ2-3 and V is TRBV6-4, with 11 nucleotides matching TRBD2. Germline V gene sequence: CDR1 MRHNA, CDR2 SNTAGT. The CDR3 covers 16 residues. After removal of 0 bases from V and 1 base from J, the junction contained 0 bases not matched to a gene. For the CDR3, the DNA is TGTGCCAGCAGTGACTCGACTAGCGGGGGCACAGATACGCAGTATTTT. It translates to CASSDSTSGGTDTQYF.

This chain connects TRBV4-2 to TRBJ2-5; 8 nucleotides line up with TRBD2. The germline gives CDR1 LGHNA, CDR2 YNFKEQ. The CDR3 is 14 amino acids. Trimming cost V 4 bases and J 2 bases; bases outside gene matches: 3. This chain's CDR3 is CASSPAGEQETQYF. The CDR3 coding sequence is TGTGCCAGCAGCCCAGCGGGGGAACAAGAGACCCAGTACTTC.

The rearrangement joins TRBV6-1 to TRBJ1-1; the D gene is possibly TRBD1 (6 bases). CDR3 size: 16 residues. Germline CDR1 MNHNS, CDR2 SASEGT. Trimming took 3 bases from V and 0 from J, leaving 14 bases between them. CDR3 amino acids: CASSDRPQGMNTEAFF. The CDR3 bases are TGTGCCAGCAGTGATAGGCCCCAGGGGATGAACACTGAAGCTTTCTTT.

CDR3 nucleotides: TGTGCCAGCAGTCCCGGGACTAGCGGGGGTTGGGAGACCCAGTACTTC. Protein sequence: CASSPGTSGGWETQYF. The V gene is TRBV27, the J gene TRBJ2-5; TRBD2 aligns across 14 bases. With V trimmed by 5 bases and J by 5 bases, 7 bases remained unmatched. Germline V gives CDR1 MNHEY, CDR2 SMNVEV (reference sequence). The CDR3 is made up of 16 amino acids.

This chain joins TRBV5-4 and TRBJ2-7, with D perhaps matching TRBD1 (5 bases). Germline CDR1 is SGHNT and CDR2 is YYREEE (reference sequence). The V and J ends lost 0 bases and 6 bases respectively, with 10 bases between them. This CDR3 is 13 amino acids long. CDR3 residues: CASSLGLRGEQYF. The CDR3 DNA sequence: TGTGCCAGCAGCTTGGGGCTTAGGGGCGAGCAGTACTTC. Full variable domain (rest looked up from reference TRBV5-4 and TRBJ2-7): ETGVTQSPTHLIKTRGQQVTLRCSSQSGHNTVSWYQQALGQGPQFIFQYYREEENGRGNFPPRFSGLQFPNYSSELNVNALELDDSALYLCASSLGLRGEQYFGPGTRLTVT.

This chain uses TRBV30 with TRBJ1-3; 9 nucleotides align to TRBD1. The germline V gene encodes CDR1 GTSNPN and CDR2 SVGIG (reference sequence). V shed 3 bases, J shed 0 bases, and the junction held 9 bases outside the gene matches. The CDR3 length is 17 residues. The CDR3 is CAWSRGTGRFSGNTIYF. The CDR3 nucleotides read TGTGCCTGGAGCCGAGGGACAGGGCGGTTCTCTGGAAACACCATATATTTT.

The rearrangement links TRBV19 to TRBJ2-7, with D possibly matching TRBD2 (6 bases). The germline gives CDR1 LNHDA, CDR2 SQIVND (reference sequence). The CDR3 spans 15 residues. The V end lost 5 bases, the J end lost 3 bases, and 17 bases lay between the germline ends. The CDR3 bases are TGTGCCAGTAGTGGGGCCGGGACTCAGAACTACGAGCAGTACTTC. Protein: CASSGAGTQNYEQYF.